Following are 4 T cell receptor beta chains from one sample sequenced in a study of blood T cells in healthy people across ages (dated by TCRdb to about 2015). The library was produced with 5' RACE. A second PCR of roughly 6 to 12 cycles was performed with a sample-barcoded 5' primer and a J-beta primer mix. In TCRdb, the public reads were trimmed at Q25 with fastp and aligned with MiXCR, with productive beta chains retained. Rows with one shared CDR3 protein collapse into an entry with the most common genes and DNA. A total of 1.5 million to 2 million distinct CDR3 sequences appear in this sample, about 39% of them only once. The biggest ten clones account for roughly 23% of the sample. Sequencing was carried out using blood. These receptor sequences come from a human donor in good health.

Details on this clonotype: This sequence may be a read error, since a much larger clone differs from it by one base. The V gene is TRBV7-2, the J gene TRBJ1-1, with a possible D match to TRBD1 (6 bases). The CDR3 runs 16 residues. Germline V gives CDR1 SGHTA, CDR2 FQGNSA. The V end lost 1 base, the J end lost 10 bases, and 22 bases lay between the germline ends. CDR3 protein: CASSLVRGALARVAFF. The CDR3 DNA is TGTGCCAGCAGCTTAGTTCGGGGGGCACTAGCACGGGTAGCTTTCTTT.

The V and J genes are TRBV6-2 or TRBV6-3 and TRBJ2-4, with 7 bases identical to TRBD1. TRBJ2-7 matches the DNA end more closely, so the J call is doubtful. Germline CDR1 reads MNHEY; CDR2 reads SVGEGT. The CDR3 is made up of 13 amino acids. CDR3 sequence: CASSGDSPYEQYF. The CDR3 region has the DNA TGTGCCAGCAGTGGGGACAGCCCCTACGAGCAGTACTTC.

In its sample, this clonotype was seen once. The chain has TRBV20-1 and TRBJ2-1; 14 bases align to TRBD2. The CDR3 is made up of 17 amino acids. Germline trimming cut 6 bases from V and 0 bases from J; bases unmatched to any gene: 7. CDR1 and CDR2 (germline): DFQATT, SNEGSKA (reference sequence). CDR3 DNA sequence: TGCAGTGCGAGGGCGGGACTAGCGGGGGCCTCCTACAATGAGCAGTTCTTC. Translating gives CSARAGLAGASYNEQFF.

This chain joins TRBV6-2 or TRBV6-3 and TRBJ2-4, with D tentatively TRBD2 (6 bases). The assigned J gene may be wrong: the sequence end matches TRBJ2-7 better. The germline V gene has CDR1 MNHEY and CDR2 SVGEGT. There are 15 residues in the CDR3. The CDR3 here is CASSTKREVSYEQYF. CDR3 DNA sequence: TGTGCCAGCAGTACAAAAAGGGAGGTAAGCTACGAGCAGTACTTC.